Here is one TCR beta chain with its context. Its antigen is currently unknown. The PCR was carried out with 60 Vbeta primers and 13 Jbeta primers. TCRdb's copy holds only in-frame clones and misses some; the assay was immunoSEQ multiplex PCR. The data show around 170,000 clones, around 86% seen once. The sample comes from a study of cytomegalovirus exposure and HLA in healthy donors. Study-level results: Reports showed the classifier diagnosing cytomegalovirus status with high specificity and sensitivity.

The TCR was taken from a man between 40 and 49 years old in good health and CMV-seropositive. Input material: PBMCs.

The CDR3 DNA reads as TGTGCCAGCAGCCCCTGGGGGACTAGGATTGACAATGAGCAGTTCTTC. Its protein is CASSPWGTRIDNEQFF. The chain links TRBV7-2 to TRBJ2-1; 8 bases fit TRBD2. Germline V CDR1 and CDR2: SGHTA, FQGNSA. The CDR3 contains 16 residues. V was clipped by 5 bases and J by 5 bases; unmatched bases: 11.